The entry that follows covers one TCR beta chain sequence. The target antigen is unknown. The read ends 3 residues before the CDR3 terminus; that terminus is restored from the germline J gene. Sequencing used immunoSEQ multiplex PCR; TCRdb keeps in-frame clones, though not all of them. This sample's table reports tens of thousands of clones. The CDR3 covers 17 residues. Germline loops: CDR1 SGHTA, CDR2 FQGTGA. The germline V and J ends were trimmed by 0 bases and 2 bases, with 14 bases remaining between them. This entry comes from a study of T cells in women clearing cervical HPV infection. Study background: With HLA typing for only a few women, HLA confounding remains possible.

Findings and caveats of the study: CIN3+ cases had significantly higher TCR richness than controls; evenness did not differ. Unknown T-cell numbers per sample may underlie the richness differences.

Source material: blood buffy coat. The chain links TRBV7-3 to TRBJ2-1; TRBD2 might be the D (6 bases). This receptor was identified in a woman aged 18-70 years with a cervical HPV16 infection that either progressed to CIN3+ or cleared (not recorded which). CDR3 DNA, as far as it was read: TGTGCCAGCAGCTTAACTCCGGGACTTTCTACCTACAATGAG. Translating it yields CASSLTPGLSTYNE. The whole CDR3 reads CASSLTPGLSTYNEQFF.